This T cell receptor beta chain is drawn from a study of blood T cell repertoires in COVID-19. The overall study: Some COVID-19 samples were acute and others convalescent; all came from the United States, Italy and Spain. T cells, B-cell-depleted T cells, or PBMCs provided the cDNA or gDNA that served as material.

The CDR3 length is 15 residues. With 4 bases clipped from V and 0 bases from J, the junction kept 6 bases outside the gene matches. In germline, CDR1 is SGHKS, CDR2 YYEKEE (reference sequence). Study processing details: Using reference gene primer amplification, nucleated cell counts were estimated. Only in-frame clones appear in the TCRdb table, and some are missing; sequencing was by immunoSEQ multiplex PCR. V, J and clone size reflect that table, while D and trimming were determined from the DNA. The table records tens of thousands of clones, around 88% of them present only once. V is TRBV5-5 and J is TRBJ2-7; the match to TRBD1 covers 8 bases. Sequenced: peripheral blood. This TCR was sampled from a man aged 55 to 69 with acute or convalescent COVID-19. The CDR3 DNA is TGTGCCAGCAGCCATCAGGGGGCCGCCTCCTACGAGCAGTACTTC. Amino acid sequence: CASSHQGAASYEQYF.